Listed here are 27 T cell receptor beta chains from one sample, sequenced in a study. TCRdb independently ran MiXCR on the RT-PCR reads; one entry per CDR3 protein. This sample has about 680,000 distinct CDR3 sequences, with 13% to 15% found just once. What was sequenced was memory CD4+ T cells from blood. These receptors all stem from a female donor in good health, serving as a healthy control.

This clonotype appeared a few times. CDR3 region: CASSVEGGGEQYF. For the CDR3, the DNA is TGTGCCAGCAGCGTAGAGGGGGGAGGAGAGCAGTACTTC. The V call is TRBV9, the J call TRBJ2-7, with D perhaps TRBD1 or TRBD2 (6 bases each). V shed 0 bases and J shed 7 bases, with 11 bases lying between them. CDR1 and CDR2 (germline): SGDLS, YYNGEE. CDR3 length: 13 amino acids.

This clonotype has a handful of counts. This chain joins TRBV3-1 and TRBJ2-5; 9 bases line up with TRBD1. The junction had 19 bases not matched to a gene; V was cut back by 7 bases and J by 1 base. This CDR3 comprises 19 residues. CDR1 and CDR2 (germline): LGHDT, YNNKEL (reference sequence). In DNA, the CDR3 is TGTGCCAGCACCCGAGGATTTCGAACAGGGGGCCCGGGCCAAGAGACCCAGTACTTC. This encodes CASTRGFRTGGPGQETQYF.

The chain employs TRBV20-1 and TRBJ1-5; D ambiguous. The CDR3 loop spans 12 amino acids. Germline V CDR1 and CDR2: DFQATT, SNEGSKA (reference sequence). The V and J ends lost 6 bases and 5 bases respectively, with 11 bases between them. The CDR3 DNA follows: TGCAGTGCCTTATCCGGGGATCAGCCCCAGCATTTT. This encodes CSALSGDQPQHF.

The table lists this clonotype with a few counts. The rearrangement joins TRBV7-3 to TRBJ2-5; TRBD2 matches 10 bases. The CDR3 consists of 16 residues. Germline values: CDR1 SGHTA, CDR2 FQGTGA. V was clipped by 5 bases and J by 2 bases; unmatched bases: 8. Here the CDR3 reads CASSPGTSVEQETQYF. DNA of the CDR3: TGTGCCAGCAGCCCCGGGACTAGCGTTGAGCAAGAGACCCAGTACTTC.

The chain employs TRBV6-2 or TRBV6-3 and TRBJ2-1; D may be TRBD1 (7 bases). V was cut by 6 bases and J by 8 bases, with 17 bases left in between. The CDR3 extends over 14 amino acids. The germline V gene encodes CDR1 MNHEY and CDR2 SVGEGT. CDR3 nucleotides: TGTGCCAGCAGACTCAGGGGGGAGAAGGATGAGCAGTTCTTC. Translation: CASRLRGEKDEQFF.

The V gene is TRBV6-1, the J gene TRBJ2-1; 8 bases match TRBD2. The CDR3 sequence is 15 residues long. Germline V gives CDR1 MNHNS, CDR2 SASEGT. V was clipped by 4 bases and J by 4 bases; unmatched bases: 6. The CDR3 is CASSGGSGSYNEQFF. The CDR3 DNA follows: TGTGCCAGCAGTGGTGGGAGCGGGAGTTACAATGAGCAGTTCTTC.

In this sample, this clonotype turned up a few times. The chain links TRBV11-2 to TRBJ2-3, with 9 bases that match TRBD1. The CDR3 is 16 residues long. Germline V gene sequence: CDR1 SGHAT, CDR2 FQNNGV. J lost 7 bases, V lost 1 base, and 9 bases had no gene match. The CDR3 nucleotides are TGTGCCAGCAGCTTAGCCGGGACAGGGAGAGGAAATACGCAGTATTTT. It codes for CASSLAGTGRGNTQYF.

This clonotype appeared many times. CDR3 loop: CASSPQGSEGYTF. The CDR3 nucleotides read TGCGCCAGCAGCCCGCAGGGTTCGGAGGGCTACACCTTC. The chain carries TRBV4-3 and TRBJ1-2; tentative D call: TRBD1 (5 bases). The V and J ends lost 4 bases and 8 bases respectively, with 14 bases between them. The CDR3 spans 13 residues. CDR1 and CDR2 (germline): LGHNA, YSLEER.

This clonotype has a handful of counts. J is TRBJ2-3 and V is TRBV15, with D uncertain. Germline CDR1 is LNHNV and CDR2 is YYDKDF (reference sequence). The CDR3 is 17 amino acids. Trimming stripped 0 bases from V and 0 bases from J, with 13 bases between. This CDR3 reads CATSRDLRLTSTDTQYF. CDR3 sequence (DNA): TGTGCCACCAGCAGAGATTTGCGGCTAACGAGCACAGATACGCAGTATTTT.

This clonotype has just a few counts. V gene TRBV28 combines with J gene TRBJ1-2, with unresolved D. V was trimmed by 6 bases and J by 7 bases, leaving 27 bases between them. The CDR3 has 17 amino acids. In germline, CDR1 is MDHEN, CDR2 SYDVKM. This CDR3 is CASRPGPGKNTGSGYTF. The CDR3 nucleotides read TGTGCCAGCAGGCCTGGACCGGGGAAGAACACCGGCTCTGGCTACACCTTC.

The rearrangement links TRBV20-1 to TRBJ2-3; 8 bases align to TRBD2. The CDR3 contains 15 residues. Per the germline V gene, CDR1 is DFQATT and CDR2 is SNEGSKA (reference sequence). V shed 5 bases and J 1 base; nucleotides not matched to a gene: 8. CDR3 residues: CSAHQAAGGTDTQYF. The CDR3 coding sequence is TGCAGTGCTCATCAGGCAGCGGGAGGCACAGATACGCAGTATTTT.

The table lists this clonotype with a few counts. The chain combines TRBV6-2 or TRBV6-3 with TRBJ2-4; D not resolved. Germline loops: CDR1 MNHEY, CDR2 SVGEGT. Trimming cost V 4 bases and J 3 bases, with 7 bases left between them. The CDR3 has 13 residues. Here the CDR3 DNA reads TGTGCCAGCAGTTTAAGGATCAAAAACATTCAGTACTTC. Its protein is CASSLRIKNIQYF.

This clonotype has only a few counts. This sequence joins TRBV5-1 and TRBJ2-1; D is possibly TRBD2 (5 bases). V was pared by 0 bases and J by 7 bases, with 14 bases between. This CDR3 has 15 amino acids. Germline loops: CDR1 SGHRS, CDR2 YFSETQ. CDR3 sequence: CASSLVGLGENEQFF. CDR3 nucleotide sequence: TGCGCCAGCAGCTTGGTTGGGCTCGGGGAGAATGAGCAGTTCTTC.

In regard to this clonotype: At one of its ends the junction is not consistent with the germline gene, which may arise from a read error. The chain recombines TRBV5-1 with TRBJ2-1; TRBD2 aligns across 10 bases. The length of the CDR3 is 15 residues. The V gene's germline CDR1 is SGHRS and CDR2 YFSETQ. In DNA, the CDR3 is TGCGCCTCACACCTCACTAGCGGGGTATACAAAGAGCAGTTCTTC. It encodes CASHLTSGVYKEQFF.

This clonotype was counted a few times. The rearrangement joins TRBV27 to TRBJ1-2, with no clear D. The CDR3 runs to 15 residues. V was pared by 4 bases and J by 8 bases, with 20 bases between. CDR1 is MNHEY and CDR2 is SMNVEV in the germline V gene (reference sequence). The CDR3 loop is CASSSYAGKNHGYTF. For the CDR3, the DNA is TGTGCCAGCAGTTCTTACGCCGGGAAGAACCACGGCTACACCTTC.

The rearrangement joins TRBV9 to TRBJ2-1, with 7 nucleotides matching TRBD2. There are 15 residues in the CDR3. Losses at the gene ends were 2 bases for V and 5 bases for J; bases not matched to a gene: 7. CDR1 and CDR2 from the germline V gene are SGDLS and YYNGEE. This CDR3 is CASSVSGDSNNEQFF. The CDR3 DNA reads TGTGCCAGCAGCGTCAGCGGGGATAGTAACAATGAGCAGTTCTTC.

V and J are TRBV4-2 and TRBJ2-3, with 8 bases aligning to TRBD1. Germline CDR1 is LGHNA and CDR2 is YNFKEQ. V was clipped by 4 bases and J by 0 bases; unmatched bases: 15. The CDR3 runs 19 residues. The DNA of the CDR3 is TGTGCCAGCAGCCGGGGATCGGGACAGGAATTATCTAGCACAGATACGCAGTATTTT. Protein product: CASSRGSGQELSSTDTQYF.

There are many counts of this clonotype. The chain uses TRBV28 and TRBJ1-4, with D unresolved. Germline CDR1 is MDHEN and CDR2 is SYDVKM. Trimming took 5 bases from V and 8 from J, leaving 12 bases between them. The length of the CDR3 is 13 residues. Here the CDR3 reads CASSKVPIEKLFF. As DNA, the CDR3 is TGTGCCAGCAGTAAGGTCCCTATAGAAAAACTGTTTTTT.

This clonotype was observed a few times. V usage is TRBV18 and J usage is TRBJ2-2, with 12 bases identical to TRBD1. Losses at the gene ends were 3 bases for V and 7 bases for J; bases not matched to a gene: 3. Germline lookup yields CDR1 KGHSH and CDR2 LQKENI. The CDR3 runs 15 residues. The CDR3 reads CASSPGQGAIGELFF. The CDR3 DNA reads TGTGCCAGCTCACCGGGACAGGGGGCGATCGGGGAGCTGTTTTTT.

The table lists this clonotype with a few counts. CDR3 in amino acids: CASSLTELDCYSPLHF. The CDR3 DNA sequence: TGTGCCAGCAGCTTAACCGAATTGGATTGCTATTCACCCCTCCACTTT. This chain uses TRBV7-3 with TRBJ1-6, with unresolved D. V lost 0 bases, J lost 8 bases, and 14 bases lay in between. This CDR3 is built from 16 residues. The germline V gene has CDR1 SGHTA and CDR2 FQGTGA.

This clonotype was found a few times. The V and J genes are TRBV18 and TRBJ2-3; a possible D gene is TRBD2 (5 bases). Per germline, CDR1 KGHSH and CDR2 LQKENI. Trimming shortened V by 3 bases and J by 0 bases, and 10 bases separated the two germline ends. The CDR3 has 15 amino acids. The CDR3: CASSPAPGSTDTQYF. The DNA of the CDR3 is TGTGCCAGCTCACCGGCCCCGGGGAGCACAGATACGCAGTATTTT. The full variable domain, rest sourced from reference TRBV18 and TRBJ2-3, is NAGVMQNPRHLVRRRGQEARLRCSPMKGHSHVYWYRQLPEEGLKFMVYLQKENIIDESGMPKERFSAEFPKEGPSILRIQQVVRGDSAAYFCASSPAPGSTDTQYFGPGTRLTVL.

V gene TRBV12-3 or TRBV12-4 combines with J gene TRBJ1-5; TRBD1 matches at 9 bases. V was clipped by 6 bases and J by 6 bases; unmatched bases: 3. CDR3 length: 13 amino acids. The CDR3 coding sequence is TGTGCCAGCAGAACAGGGGGCGGTCAGCCCCAGCATTTT. Protein: CASRTGGGQPQHF.

The CDR3 loop is CASSLGALGTQYF. The CDR3 DNA sequence: TGTGCCAGCAGTTTAGGGGCCTTGGGGACCCAGTACTTC. The chain joins TRBV12-3 or TRBV12-4 to TRBJ2-5; D ambiguous. Trimming took 1 base from V and 7 from J, leaving 10 bases between them. The CDR3 consists of 13 residues.

This clonotype was found many times. The rearrangement links TRBV12-3 or TRBV12-4 to TRBJ1-5; the D is unclear. Trimming removed 2 bases from V and 3 bases from J, with 11 bases in between. The CDR3 has 15 residues. The CDR3 DNA reads TGTGCCAGCAGTTTAAACCCAGGCTCCAATCAGCCCCAGCATTTT. This sequence encodes CASSLNPGSNQPQHF.

This clonotype was observed a handful of times. V and J are TRBV6-2 or TRBV6-3 and TRBJ1-5; perhaps TRBD1 as D (6 bases). The CDR3 loop spans 15 amino acids. Germline loops: CDR1 MNHEY, CDR2 SVGEGT. Between the trimmed V and J ends, which lost 6 bases and 3 bases, there was a span of 15 bases. CDR3: CASRTQGSHNQPQHF. The CDR3 DNA sequence: TGTGCCAGCAGGACTCAGGGGTCCCACAATCAGCCCCAGCATTTT.

This clonotype was seen only a few times. The genes are TRBV24-1 and TRBJ2-1; 10 nucleotides agree with TRBD2. CDR1 is KGHDR, CDR2 SFDVKD, per germline. V shed 5 bases, J shed 3 bases, and the junction held 6 bases outside the gene matches. CDR3 size: 16 residues. CDR3 DNA sequence: TGTGCCACCAGTGGGAGCGGGAGGGGAGACTACAATGAGCAGTTCTTC. Translated: CATSGSGRGDYNEQFF.

In this sample, this clonotype turned up a few times. The CDR3 reads CASSPRRGVGYEQYF. CDR3 sequence (DNA): TGTGCCAGCAGCCCCAGACGCGGCGTTGGGTACGAGCAGTACTTC. The rearrangement uses TRBV7-9 and TRBJ2-7; D gene ambiguous. V was pared by 5 bases and J by 4 bases, with 18 bases between. This CDR3 is 15 amino acids long. Germline CDR1 and CDR2: SEHNR and FQNEAQ (reference sequence).